This T cell receptor (beta chain) was recovered during a study of radiotherapy plus CTLA-4 blockade in lung cancer. Notes on the study in general: Some TCR clones had been derived from tumors. These clones expanded in peripheral blood after radiotherapy plus ipilimumab.

CDR3 length: 14 residues. Per germline, CDR1 SGHRS and CDR2 YFSETQ. V lost 2 bases, J lost 2 bases, and 1 base stayed unmatched. Assay used: immunoSEQ multiplex PCR; TCRdb lists only in-frame clones, some missing. The profile covers around 37,000 clones, with 55% to 75% appearing a single time and roughly a tenth taken by the ten largest. Turning to this clone: As yet, its antigen is unknown.

Sequences were derived from peripheral blood, sampled from a patient treated with radiotherapy plus ipilimumab. The receptor was derived from a human donor with non-small cell lung cancer who had stable disease on radiotherapy plus ipilimumab. The chain joins TRBV5-1 to TRBJ2-7; 10 nucleotides agree with TRBD2. CDR3 protein: CASSLTSGAYEQYF. The CDR3 nucleotides read TGCGCCAGCAGCTTAACTAGCGGGGCCTACGAGCAGTACTTC. The whole variable domain, filled in from reference TRBV5-1 and TRBJ2-7, reads KAGVTQTPRYLIKTRGQQVTLSCSPISGHRSVSWYQQTPGQGLQFLFEYFSETQRNKGNFPGRFSGRQFSNSRSEMNVSTLELGDSALYLCASSLTSGAYEQYFGPGTRLTVT.